The T cell receptor (beta chain) under discussion was sequenced for a study of T cell responses to AZD1222 COVID-19 vaccine. This CDR3 has 14 amino acids. V was cut by 6 bases and J by 5 bases, with 16 bases left in between. The germline V gene has CDR1 SGHAT and CDR2 FQNNGV. Data came from immunoSEQ multiplex PCR; TCRdb stores just in-frame clones and leaves some out. This sample carries about 160,000 clones, about nine tenths of them seen once, and the ten largest clones take more than 5.5%. Findings of the study overall: Reportedly, nearly half of unique spike TCRs recognized epitopes outside B.1.351/B.1.1.7 mutations. White British ancestry dominated among donors, who included more females, and clonal diversity was possibly underestimated. Repertoires were sampled only after the peak T cell response.

This clone was recorded once. Antigen unknown. The chain employs TRBV11-2 and TRBJ1-1; D remains ambiguous. The TCR was taken from an adult in good health. Material: peripheral blood, obtained on day 0 of AZD1222 vaccination. CDR3: CASRRTTGITEAFF. In nucleotides, the CDR3 is TGTGCCAGCAGGCGGACGACGGGGATTACTGAAGCTTTCTTT.